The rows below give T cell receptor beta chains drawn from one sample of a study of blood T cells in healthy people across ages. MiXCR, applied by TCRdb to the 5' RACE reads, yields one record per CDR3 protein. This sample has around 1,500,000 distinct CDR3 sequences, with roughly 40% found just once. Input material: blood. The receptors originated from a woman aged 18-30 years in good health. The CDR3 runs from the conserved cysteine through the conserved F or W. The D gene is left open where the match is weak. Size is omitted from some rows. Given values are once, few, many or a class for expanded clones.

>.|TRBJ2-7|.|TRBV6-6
CASSSPYNFYEQYF
TGTGCCAGCAGTTCCCCATATAACTTCTACGAGCAGTACTTC
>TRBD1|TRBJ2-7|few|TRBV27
CASRETGVYEQYF
TGTGCCAGCAGAGAAACAGGGGTCTACGAGCAGTACTTC
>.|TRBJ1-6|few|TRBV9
CASSVEGVGSPLHF
TGTGCCAGCAGCGTCGAGGGGGTGGGTTCACCCCTCCACTTT
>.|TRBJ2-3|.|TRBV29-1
CSVGTGFTDTQYF
TGCAGCGTAGGCACGGGATTCACAGATACGCAGTATTTT
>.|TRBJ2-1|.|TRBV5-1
CASSLERENPLSEQFF
TGCGCCAGCAGCTTGGAACGGGAGAACCCCCTCTCTGAGCAGTTCTTC
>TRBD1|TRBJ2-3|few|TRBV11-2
CASSHVKGQGQYF
TGTGCCAGCAGTCACGTCAAGGGACAGGGGCAGTATTTT
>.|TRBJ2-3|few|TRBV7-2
CASSPFPTDRDTQYF
TGTGCCAGCAGCCCCTTCCCGACCGACCGGGATACGCAGTATTTT
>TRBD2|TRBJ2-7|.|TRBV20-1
CSAGDPREISDEQYF
TGCAGTGCAGGGGACCCGCGGGAGATTTCCGACGAGCAGTACTTC
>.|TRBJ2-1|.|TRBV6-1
CASSLKGGAGNNEQFF
TGTGCCAGCAGTTTAAAAGGGGGGGCTGGGAACAATGAGCAGTTCTTC
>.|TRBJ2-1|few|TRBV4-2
CASSQDGSTSYNEQFF
TGTGCCAGCAGCCAAGATGGCAGTACCTCCTACAATGAGCAGTTCTTC
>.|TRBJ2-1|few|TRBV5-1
CASSLVGLVGVSSYNEQFF
TGCGCCAGCAGCTTGGTGGGTCTTGTGGGGGTAAGCTCCTACAATGAGCAGTTCTTC
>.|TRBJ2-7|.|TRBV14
CASSQEAQAPTTAYEQYF
TGTGCCAGCAGCCAAGAAGCGCAGGCACCCACTACAGCCTACGAGCAGTACTTC
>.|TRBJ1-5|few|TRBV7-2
CASSPQTGTLEPQHF
TGTGCCAGCAGCCCCCAAACCGGGACATTGGAGCCCCAGCATTTT
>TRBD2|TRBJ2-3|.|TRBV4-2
CASSQGLAGGKGMADTQYF
TGTGCCAGCAGCCAAGGACTAGCGGGAGGGAAAGGTATGGCAGATACGCAGTATTTT
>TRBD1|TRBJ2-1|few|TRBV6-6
CASSYRTGSEEFF
TGTGCCAGCAGTTACCGGACAGGGAGTGAGGAGTTCTTC
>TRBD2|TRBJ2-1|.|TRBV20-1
CSATSGNKGYNEQFF
TGCAGTGCTACTAGCGGCAATAAGGGGTACAATGAGCAGTTCTTC
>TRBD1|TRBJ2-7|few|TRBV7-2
CASSLFGQGRDEQYF
TGTGCCAGCAGCTTATTTGGACAGGGGCGGGATGAGCAGTACTTC
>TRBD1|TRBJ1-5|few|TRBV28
CASSLRDSYNQPQHF
TGTGCCAGCAGTCTCCGGGACAGCTACAATCAGCCCCAGCATTTT